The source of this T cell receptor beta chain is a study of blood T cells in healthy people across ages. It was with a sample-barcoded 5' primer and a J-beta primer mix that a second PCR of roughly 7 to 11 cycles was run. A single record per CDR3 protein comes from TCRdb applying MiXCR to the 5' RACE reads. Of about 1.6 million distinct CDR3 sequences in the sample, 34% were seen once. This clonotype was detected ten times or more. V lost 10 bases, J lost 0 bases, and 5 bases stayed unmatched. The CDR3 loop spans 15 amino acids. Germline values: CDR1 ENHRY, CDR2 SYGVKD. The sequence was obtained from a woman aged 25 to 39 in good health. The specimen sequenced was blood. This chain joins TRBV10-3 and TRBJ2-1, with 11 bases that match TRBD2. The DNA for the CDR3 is TGTGCCACCACTAGCGGGGGAAGCTCCTACAATGAGCAGTTCTTC. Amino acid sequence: CATTSGGSSYNEQFF.